Following are 20 T cell receptor beta chains from one sample sequenced in a study of shared T cell receptors in the human thymus. Method: immunoSEQ multiplex PCR; TCRdb's copy keeps in-frame clones and lacks some. Among about 540,000 clones listed, 75% to 80% were seen once. The sample was also reused in another study, on human thymus T cells.

Specimen: thymocytes. The receptors come from a boy younger than two with a congenital heart defect.

The V gene is TRBV27, the J gene TRBJ1-4, with D maybe TRBD1 (6 bases). The CDR3 sequence is 16 residues long. V lost 4 bases and J lost 6, with 18 bases in between. Looked up from germline, CDR1 is MNHEY and CDR2 is SMNVEV (reference sequence). This CDR3 is CASSSHQGREDEKLFF. The CDR3 nucleotides are TGTGCCAGCAGTTCTCACCAGGGGCGGGAGGATGAAAAACTGTTTTTT. The complete variable domain, with remaining parts taken from reference TRBV27 and TRBJ1-4, reads EAQVTQNPRYLITVTGKKLTVTCSQNMNHEYMSWYRQDPGLGLRQIYYSMNVEVTDKGDVPEGYKVSRKEKRNFPLILESPSPNQTSLYFCASSSHQGREDEKLFFGSGTQLSVL.

The gene calls are TRBV21-1 and TRBJ2-7; the table's D gene call, TRBD2, was not cross checked with the DNA. TRBV21-1 is a pseudogene locus. The length of the CDR3 is 17 residues. CDR3 residues: CASSPGLADTSSYEQYF. The CDR3, as DNA: TGTGCCAGCAGTCCGGGACTAGCGGATACCAGCTCCTACGAGCAGTACTTC.

This rearrangement joins TRBV30 to TRBJ1-3, with 8 bases that match TRBD1. The ends lost 5 bases at V and 0 bases at J; junction bases unmatched: 6. This CDR3 has 15 amino acids. Germline CDR1 is GTSNPN and CDR2 is SVGIG (reference sequence). Here the CDR3 reads CAWVQGADSGNTIYF. The CDR3 DNA sequence: TGTGCCTGGGTCCAGGGGGCTGACTCTGGAAACACCATATATTTT.

The rearrangement links TRBV19 to TRBJ2-7; 7 bases line up with TRBD2. CDR1 and CDR2 (germline): LNHDA, SQIVND (reference sequence). V shed 4 bases, J shed 3 bases, and the junction held 9 bases outside the gene matches. The CDR3 extends over 15 amino acids. For the CDR3, the DNA is TGTGCCAGTAGTACCCGACTAGCCAATTTCTACGAGCAGTACTTC. Translation: CASSTRLANFYEQYF.

This clone was seen more than once but under ten times. This chain joins TRBV18 and TRBJ1-3, with D tentatively TRBD1 (6 bases). Germline-derived CDR1 and CDR2 are KGHSH and LQKENI. V was shortened by 3 bases and J by 4 bases, with 28 bases between the two germline ends. The CDR3 is 20 amino acids. CDR3 in DNA: TGTGCCAGCTCACCTACCGACATCCCAGCGGTTCCAGGGGTCGGAAACACCATATATTTT. Residues: CASSPTDIPAVPGVGNTIYF. The variable domain in full, completed from reference TRBV18 and TRBJ1-3, reads NAGVMQNPRHLVRRRGQEARLRCSPMKGHSHVYWYRQLPEEGLKFMVYLQKENIIDESGMPKERFSAEFPKEGPSILRIQQVVRGDSAAYFCASSPTDIPAVPGVGNTIYFGEGSWLTVV.

The CDR3 nucleotides read TGTGCCAGCAGCGGAAGTCCTAGCGATCCCTACGAGCAGTACTTC. Translating gives CASSGSPSDPYEQYF. The rearrangement uses TRBV9 and TRBJ2-7; D possibly corresponds to TRBD2 (6 bases). The germline V and J ends were trimmed by 3 bases and 2 bases, with 15 bases remaining between them. The CDR3 is 15 residues long. The V gene's germline CDR1 is SGDLS and CDR2 YYNGEE.

The gene calls are TRBV30 and TRBJ2-7; a weak D match, TRBD1 (5 bases). The CDR3 extends over 11 amino acids. V was cut by 4 bases and J by 4 bases, with 8 bases left in between. Germline CDR1 reads GTSNPN; CDR2 reads SVGIG (reference sequence). The CDR3 DNA is TGTGCCTGGAAGACAGTTTACGAGCAGTACTTC. It specifies CAWKTVYEQYF.

V gene TRBV4-3 combines with J gene TRBJ2-3; a possible D gene is TRBD2 (5 bases). The CDR3 is 19 amino acids. Trimming cost V 0 bases and J 1 base, with 20 bases left between them. The germline V gene has CDR1 LGHNA and CDR2 YSLEER. The CDR3 region is CASSQDEGRAGSCTDTQYF. CDR3 coding DNA: TGCGCCAGCAGCCAAGATGAGGGCCGTGCAGGTAGTTGCACAGATACGCAGTATTTT.

This rearrangement joins TRBV27 to TRBJ2-1; weak D call: TRBD2 (6 bases). V was trimmed by 7 bases and J by 7 bases, leaving 17 bases between them. CDR3 length equals 14 residues. Germline V gene lookup returns CDR1 MNHEY and CDR2 SMNVEV (reference sequence). The CDR3 loop is CASIKSGEWNEQFF. CDR3 bases: TGTGCCAGCATTAAGTCGGGAGAGTGGAATGAGCAGTTCTTC.

The CDR3 protein is CASSLGDREGWGYTF. The CDR3 DNA reads TGTGCCAGCAGTTTGGGGGACAGGGAGGGATGGGGCTACACCTTC. The chain carries TRBV28 and TRBJ1-2; 9 bases match TRBD1. The CDR3 is made up of 15 amino acids. V was clipped by 3 bases and J by 8 bases; unmatched bases: 10. Germline V gene lookup returns CDR1 MDHEN and CDR2 SYDVKM.

V usage is TRBV29-1 and J usage is TRBJ2-1; 8 bases map to TRBD2. V trimming: 5 bases; J trimming: 2 bases; junction bases outside the gene matches: 8. This CDR3 region has 15 residues. Germline V gene sequence: CDR1 SQVTM, CDR2 ANQGSEA. The CDR3 is CSVQLGGRTYNEQFF. The DNA of the CDR3 is TGCAGCGTTCAGCTGGGCGGGAGGACCTACAATGAGCAGTTCTTC.

The rearrangement joins TRBV18 to TRBJ1-2; TRBD1 matches 8 bases. The CDR3 totals 17 residues. J was trimmed by 4 bases and V by 0 bases; bases with no gene match: 10. Per germline, CDR1 KGHSH and CDR2 LQKENI. The CDR3 bases are TGTGCCAGCTCACCACCTGTGGACAGGGATGCTCCCTATGGCTACACCTTC. It encodes CASSPPVDRDAPYGYTF.

The gene calls are TRBV4-3 and TRBJ1-2; 9 bases line up with TRBD1. Germline assignment: CDR1 LGHNA and CDR2 YSLEER. CDR3 length: 17 amino acids. V shed 1 base, J shed 6 bases, and the junction held 12 bases outside the gene matches. The CDR3: CASSQGGETGGVDGYTF. CDR3 nucleotides: TGCGCCAGCAGCCAAGGGGGAGAAACAGGGGGCGTCGATGGCTACACCTTC.

This clone is a singleton in its sample. V is TRBV12-5 and J is TRBJ2-3, with 16 bases identical to TRBD2. V was pared by 0 bases and J by 2 bases, with 8 bases of the junction left unmatched. The CDR3 is made up of 20 amino acids. The V gene's germline CDR1 is LGHNT and CDR2 FRNRAP. The chain's CDR3 is CASGLVGGLAGGRVTDTQYF. DNA for the CDR3: TGTGCTAGTGGTTTGGTAGGGGGACTAGCGGGAGGGAGGGTCACAGATACGCAGTATTTT.

This clone was seen a handful of times. V and J are TRBV5-6 and TRBJ1-4, with 9 bases that match TRBD1. Germline V gives CDR1 SGHDT, CDR2 YYEEEE. CDR3 length: 18 residues. V gave up 2 bases and J gave up 4 bases; unmatched junction bases: 12. The CDR3 protein is CASSFKTGGMAHNEKLFF. In nucleotides, the CDR3 is TGTGCCAGCAGCTTCAAAACAGGGGGCATGGCCCATAATGAAAAACTGTTTTTT.

The genes are TRBV6-5 and TRBJ2-7; 9 bases agree with TRBD2. Germline V gives CDR1 MNHEY, CDR2 SVGAGI. The trim removed 2 bases at V and 0 bases at J, leaving 5 bases unmatched. The CDR3 has 16 amino acids. The CDR3, as DNA: TGTGCCAGCAGTTACCGGACTAGCGATAGCTCCTACGAGCAGTACTTC. Its translation: CASSYRTSDSSYEQYF.

The rearrangement links TRBV5-4 to TRBJ2-7, with 9 nucleotides matching TRBD1. The germline CDR1 and CDR2 sequences are SGHNT and YYREEE (reference sequence). This CDR3 region has 15 residues. J lost 4 bases, V lost 4 bases, and 9 bases had no gene match. CDR3 sequence reads: CASSPDRGGSYEQYF. For the CDR3, the DNA is TGTGCCAGCAGCCCGGACAGGGGTGGATCTTACGAGCAGTACTTC.

This chain links TRBV25-1 with TRBJ1-4, with TRBD1 matching over 8 bases. CDR1 and CDR2 from the germline V gene are MGHDK and SYGVNS. CDR3 length: 14 amino acids. V trimming: 6 bases; J trimming: 4 bases; junction bases outside the gene matches: 4. The CDR3 reads CASRDRAYNEKLFF. DNA for the CDR3: TGTGCCAGCAGGGACAGGGCCTATAATGAAAAACTGTTTTTT. The full variable domain, rest sourced from reference TRBV25-1 and TRBJ1-4, is EADIYQTPRYLVIGTGKKITLECSQTMGHDKMYWYQQDPGMELHLIHYSYGVNSTEKGDLSSESTVSRIRTEHFPLTLESARPSHTSQYLCASRDRAYNEKLFFGSGTQLSVL.

The chain couples TRBV5-4 to TRBJ2-3; D possibly corresponds to TRBD1 (8 bases). This CDR3 spans 16 amino acids. V lost 6 bases, J lost 3 bases, and 20 bases lay in between. Germline CDR1 is SGHNT and CDR2 is YYREEE (reference sequence). This CDR3 reads CASKTGASGITDTQYF. The CDR3 region has the DNA TGTGCCAGCAAGACAGGGGCTAGCGGAATAACAGATACGCAGTATTTT. The whole variable domain, filled in from reference TRBV5-4 and TRBJ2-3, reads ETGVTQSPTHLIKTRGQQVTLRCSSQSGHNTVSWYQQALGQGPQFIFQYYREEENGRGNFPPRFSGLQFPNYSSELNVNALELDDSALYLCASKTGASGITDTQYFGPGTRLTVL.

The chain couples TRBV6-5 to TRBJ1-4; D might be TRBD1 (5 bases). V lost 2 bases and J 3 bases, leaving 7 bases between the germline ends. Per the germline V gene, CDR1 is MNHEY and CDR2 is SVGAGI. The CDR3 consists of 14 residues. As DNA, the CDR3 is TGTGCCAGCAGTTACGGGGGGGCTAATGAAAAACTGTTTTTT. It is translated as CASSYGGANEKLFF.